The present TCR beta chain was sequenced within a study of cytomegalovirus exposure and HLA in healthy donors. Whole-study findings and limits: According to a later analysis, donors in an Asian-associated ancestry cluster reportedly had fewer N-insertions than the approximately 620-donor mean.

The study ran its PCR with 60 Vbeta and 13 Jbeta primers. Only in-frame clones appear in the TCRdb table, and some are missing; sequencing was by immunoSEQ multiplex PCR. The sample includes under 200,000 clones, around 80% of them seen just once. This clone was recorded once. Its antigen is not identified. As for the donors, each was a healthy bone marrow donor. The source material was PBMCs. The TCR sequence derives from a young woman in good health and CMV-seropositive.

The CDR3 sequence is CASSLGGAGLYGYTF. CDR3 DNA sequence: TGTGCCAGCAGCTTGGGCGGGGCGGGACTCTATGGCTACACCTTC. The genes are TRBV5-4 and TRBJ1-2, with a tentative D call TRBD1 (5 bases). Trimming cost V 0 bases and J 4 bases, with 13 bases left between them. CDR1 and CDR2 (germline): SGHNT, YYREEE (reference sequence). This CDR3 has 15 amino acids.